This passage covers 21 T cell receptor beta chains from one sample sequenced in a study of response to subunit inactivated influenza vaccine. TCRdb analysed the RT-PCR reads with MiXCR anew, one entry per CDR3 protein. The sample carries roughly 760,000 distinct CDR3 sequences, 21% recorded once. The material sequenced was PBMCs from blood, taken around 5 days after vaccination. The receptors derive from a man aged 50-59 years who received an inactivated influenza vaccine.

This clonotype was seen many times. The chain uses TRBV28 and TRBJ2-3, with 7 nucleotides matching TRBD1. Losses at the gene ends were 3 bases for V and 3 bases for J; bases not matched to a gene: 9. Germline V gives CDR1 MDHEN, CDR2 SYDVKM. This CDR3 is built from 16 residues. CDR3 in amino acids: CASSFPVTGLTDTQYF. DNA for the CDR3: TGTGCCAGCAGTTTCCCTGTGACAGGGTTGACAGATACGCAGTATTTT.

This chain uses TRBV6-2 or TRBV6-3 with TRBJ2-5, with TRBD2 identical over 11 bases. The germline V gene encodes CDR1 MNHEY and CDR2 SVGEGT. The CDR3 consists of 13 residues. Unmatched junction bases numbered 5, after V lost 10 bases and J lost 4 bases. The CDR3: CAITGLAGETQYF. DNA for the CDR3: TGTGCCATTACTGGACTAGCGGGAGAGACCCAGTACTTC.

In its sample, this clonotype was seen a few times. The chain has TRBV28 and TRBJ2-2; D possibly corresponds to TRBD1 (5 bases). CDR3 length: 15 amino acids. The ends were cut back, 2 bases at V and 0 bases at J, with 7 bases in the middle. The germline V gene encodes CDR1 MDHEN and CDR2 SYDVKM. The CDR3 spells CASSLPTANTGELFF. In DNA form, the CDR3 reads TGTGCCAGCAGTTTACCGACAGCGAACACCGGGGAGCTGTTTTTT. Full variable domain (remainder filled in from reference TRBV28 and TRBJ2-2): DVKVTQSSRYLVKRTGEKVFLECVQDMDHENMFWYRQDPGLGLRLIYFSYDVKMKEKGDIPEGYSVSREKKERFSLILESASTNQTSMYLCASSLPTANTGELFFGEGSRLTVL.

This clonotype was picked up one time. V usage is TRBV5-1 and J usage is TRBJ2-7, with a tentative D call TRBD1 (6 bases). The CDR3 is 15 residues long. V gave up 0 bases and J gave up 3 bases, with 13 bases separating them. Looked up from germline, CDR1 is SGHRS and CDR2 is YFSETQ. CDR3 protein: CASSLAWGQGYEQYF. Here the CDR3 DNA reads TGCGCCAGCAGCTTGGCCTGGGGGCAGGGCTACGAGCAGTACTTC. The full variable domain, its missing parts supplied by reference TRBV5-1 and TRBJ2-7, is KAGVTQTPRYLIKTRGQQVTLSCSPISGHRSVSWYQQTPGQGLQFLFEYFSETQRNKGNFPGRFSGRQFSNSRSEMNVSTLELGDSALYLCASSLAWGQGYEQYFGPGTRLTVT.

The gene calls are TRBV5-1 and TRBJ2-5; 9 bases agree with TRBD2. V lost 4 bases, J lost 5 bases, and 12 bases stayed unmatched. The CDR3 runs to 16 residues. The germline V gene has CDR1 SGHRS and CDR2 YFSETQ. CDR3 amino acids: CASSAGLLAGPETQYF. Here the CDR3 DNA reads TGCGCCAGCAGCGCGGGCCTTCTAGCGGGACCTGAGACCCAGTACTTC.

The chain links TRBV5-1 to TRBJ2-1; D could derive from TRBD1 or TRBD2 (5 bases each). Deletions cut 3 bases from V and 3 bases from J, with 16 bases between. The CDR3 runs 16 residues. Germline loops: CDR1 SGHRS, CDR2 YFSETQ. The CDR3 coding sequence is TGCGCCAGCAGCTCCGCCCGGGACGGCCTCTACAATGAGCAGTTCTTC. This translates into CASSSARDGLYNEQFF.

This clonotype turned up a few times. The V call is TRBV7-2, the J call TRBJ2-1; D is unresolved. Germline V lookup: CDR1 SGHTA, CDR2 FQGNSA. This CDR3 has 12 residues. Trimming stripped 6 bases from V and 14 bases from J, with 17 bases between. In DNA form, the CDR3 reads TGTGCCAGCAGTGCTCTGTCAGCTAAGGAGTTCTTC. Protein: CASSALSAKEFF.

This chain links TRBV11-1 with TRBJ2-6; D is possibly TRBD2 (5 bases). The CDR3 contains 18 residues. The ends were cut back, 10 bases at V and 0 bases at J, with 22 bases in the middle. Looked up from germline, CDR1 is SGHAT and CDR2 is FQDESV (reference sequence). The CDR3, as DNA: TGTGCCATGGAGGACCCACCCTCGTCGGGCTCTGGGGCCAACGTCCTGACTTTC. It translates to CAMEDPPSSGSGANVLTF.

V usage is TRBV20-1 and J usage is TRBJ2-3; the D gene is possibly TRBD1 (6 bases). Trimming pared 2 bases from V and 2 bases from J, leaving 20 bases between. Germline CDR1 DFQATT, CDR2 SNEGSKA (reference sequence). There are 17 residues in the CDR3. For the CDR3, the DNA is TGCAGTGCTAGACTACGAGATTACAGGGCTTTCACAGATACGCAGTATTTT. Amino acids: CSARLRDYRAFTDTQYF.

This clonotype came up a few times. The J gene is TRBJ2-5, the V gene TRBV28; possibly TRBD2 for D (6 bases). The CDR3 contains 12 residues. Trimming stripped 6 bases from V and 7 bases from J, with 12 bases between. The germline V gene has CDR1 MDHEN and CDR2 SYDVKM. The CDR3 sequence is CASSSGGVTQYF. The CDR3 nucleotides read TGTGCCAGCAGCTCCGGGGGAGTGACCCAGTACTTC.

In its sample, this clonotype was seen many times. V usage is TRBV5-5 and J usage is TRBJ2-7, with TRBD2 matching 7 bases. The V gene's germline CDR1 is SGHKS and CDR2 YYEKEE (reference sequence). CDR3 length: 15 amino acids. V was clipped by 1 base and J by 6 bases; unmatched bases: 10. CDR3 sequence: CASSLRGSLQSEQYF. The CDR3 coding sequence is TGTGCCAGCAGCTTGCGCGGGAGCTTACAATCCGAGCAGTACTTC.

This clonotype was picked up many times. V is TRBV27 and J is TRBJ2-7; possible D gene TRBD2, 6 bases. Trimming removed 3 bases at V and 2 bases at J, with 11 bases between. The germline V gene encodes CDR1 MNHEY and CDR2 SMNVEV (reference sequence). This CDR3 contains 14 residues. The CDR3 bases are TGTGCCAGCAGTTTTGGGCGGGGACCCTACGAGCAGTACTTC. Translated, it gives CASSFGRGPYEQYF.

The table lists this clonotype with a few counts. The rearrangement joins TRBV20-1 to TRBJ1-2; 11 bases agree with TRBD1. The length of the CDR3 is 15 residues. V dropped 6 bases and J dropped 5; count of bases not matched to a gene: 11. CDR1 DFQATT and CDR2 SNEGSKA come from the germline V gene (reference sequence). CDR3 in DNA: TGCAGTGCCACACTCCCGGGACAGGGGGTTTATGGCTACACCTTC. Protein sequence: CSATLPGQGVYGYTF.

This clonotype occurred a few times. The chain combines TRBV5-1 with TRBJ2-1, with 8 positions matching TRBD2. J gave up 7 bases and V 2 bases, and 8 bases lay outside the gene matches. CDR3 size: 15 residues. In germline, CDR1 is SGHRS, CDR2 YFSETQ. The DNA of the CDR3 is TGCGCCAGCAGCTTCGGGCAGGGCGGGAGGAATGAGCAGTTCTTC. Its translation: CASSFGQGGRNEQFF.

The chain recombines TRBV12-3 or TRBV12-4 with TRBJ2-5; tentatively, D is TRBD1 or TRBD2 (5 bases each). Trimming cost V 6 bases and J 5 bases, with 13 bases left between them. The CDR3 is 13 residues long. The CDR3 reads CASRGTRRETQYF. The CDR3 DNA follows: TGTGCCAGCAGAGGGACCCGGAGGGAGACCCAGTACTTC.

This clonotype was counted between two and nine times. The chain is built from TRBV9 and TRBJ2-1, with D perhaps being TRBD1 or TRBD2 (5 bases each). The CDR3 totals 12 residues. The germline gives CDR1 SGDLS, CDR2 YYNGEE. Trimming took off 5 bases at V and 10 bases at J, with 13 bases between the two ends. The CDR3: CASRDKTGEQFF. The DNA of the CDR3 is TGTGCCAGCAGGGACAAAACGGGGGAGCAGTTCTTC.

The J gene is TRBJ2-7, the V gene TRBV29-1; a possible D gene is TRBD2 (7 bases). This CDR3 is built from 14 residues. From germline, CDR1 is SQVTM and CDR2 ANQGSEA. V was shortened by 7 bases and J by 0 bases, with 16 bases between the two germline ends. DNA of the CDR3: TGCAGCGAAGAGGGGGGGCCTAGCTCCTACGAGCAGTACTTC. Its protein product is CSEEGGPSSYEQYF.

The J gene is TRBJ2-5, the V gene TRBV20-1; 8 bases map to TRBD2. CDR3 length: 14 residues. Germline V gives CDR1 DFQATT, CDR2 SNEGSKA (reference sequence). V trimming: 5 bases; J trimming: 1 base; junction bases outside the gene matches: 6. The CDR3 reads CSALLLAVQETQYF. The CDR3 nucleotides read TGCAGTGCTTTGCTACTAGCGGTCCAAGAGACCCAGTACTTC.

This clonotype was recorded only once. The chain couples TRBV6-1 to TRBJ1-4; 7 bases align to TRBD1. The CDR3 runs to 14 residues. V shed 1 base and J 8 bases; nucleotides not matched to a gene: 4. Germline values: CDR1 MNHNS, CDR2 SASEGT. CDR3: CASSEEQGFEKLFF. For the CDR3, the DNA is TGTGCCAGCAGTGAAGAACAGGGGTTCGAAAAACTGTTTTTT.

This clonotype was observed a handful of times. V is TRBV9 and J is TRBJ1-2, with a tentative D call TRBD1 (6 bases). CDR1 and CDR2 (germline): SGDLS, YYNGEE. This CDR3 region has 15 residues. The V gene lost 2 bases and the J gene lost 7 bases, with 18 bases spanning the gap. The CDR3 here is CASSVLTGTIPGYTF. DNA for the CDR3: TGTGCCAGCAGCGTCCTGACCGGGACAATTCCTGGCTACACCTTC.

This rearrangement joins TRBV18 to TRBJ2-7; D is uncertain. V was clipped by 2 bases and J by 3 bases, with 11 bases between them. Germline V CDR1 and CDR2: KGHSH, LQKENI. The CDR3 contains 14 residues. CDR3: CASSPVGRSYEQYF. Written as DNA, the CDR3 is TGTGCCAGCTCACCAGTGGGTAGGAGCTACGAGCAGTACTTC.